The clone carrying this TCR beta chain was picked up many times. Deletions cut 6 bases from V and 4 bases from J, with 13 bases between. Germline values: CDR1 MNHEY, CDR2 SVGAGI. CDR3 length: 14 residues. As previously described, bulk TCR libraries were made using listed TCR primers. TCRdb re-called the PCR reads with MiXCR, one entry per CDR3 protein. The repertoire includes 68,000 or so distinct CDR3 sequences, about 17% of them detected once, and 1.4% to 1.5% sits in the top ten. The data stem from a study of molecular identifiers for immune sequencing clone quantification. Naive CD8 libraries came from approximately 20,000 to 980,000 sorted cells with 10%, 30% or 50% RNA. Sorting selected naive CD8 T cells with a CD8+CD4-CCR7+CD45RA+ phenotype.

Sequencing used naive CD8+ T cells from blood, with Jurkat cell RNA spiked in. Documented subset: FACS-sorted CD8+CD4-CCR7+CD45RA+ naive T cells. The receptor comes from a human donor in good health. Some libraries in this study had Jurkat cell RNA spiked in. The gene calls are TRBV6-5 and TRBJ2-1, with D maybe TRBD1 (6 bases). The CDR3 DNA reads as TGTGCCAGCAGCTCATTAGGGGGATACAATGAGCAGTTCTTC. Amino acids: CASSSLGGYNEQFF.